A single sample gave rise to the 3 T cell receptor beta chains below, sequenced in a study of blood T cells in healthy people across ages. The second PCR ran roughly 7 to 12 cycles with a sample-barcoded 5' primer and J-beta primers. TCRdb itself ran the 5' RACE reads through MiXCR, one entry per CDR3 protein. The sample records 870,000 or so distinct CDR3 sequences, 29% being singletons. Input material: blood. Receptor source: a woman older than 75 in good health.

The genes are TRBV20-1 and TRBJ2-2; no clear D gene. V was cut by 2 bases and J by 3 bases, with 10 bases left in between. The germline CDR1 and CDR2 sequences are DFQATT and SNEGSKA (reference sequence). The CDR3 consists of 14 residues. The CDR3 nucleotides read TGCAGTGCTAGACCAGGAACCGACACCGGGGAGCTGTTTTTT. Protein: CSARPGTDTGELFF.

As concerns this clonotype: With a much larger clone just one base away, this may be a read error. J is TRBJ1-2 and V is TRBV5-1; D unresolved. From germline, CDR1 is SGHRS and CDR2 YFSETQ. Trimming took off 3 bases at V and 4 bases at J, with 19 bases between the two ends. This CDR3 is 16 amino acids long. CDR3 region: CASSSTSRARSYGYTF. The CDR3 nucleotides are TGCGCCAGCAGCTCGACTTCACGGGCCCGAAGCTATGGCTACACCTTC.

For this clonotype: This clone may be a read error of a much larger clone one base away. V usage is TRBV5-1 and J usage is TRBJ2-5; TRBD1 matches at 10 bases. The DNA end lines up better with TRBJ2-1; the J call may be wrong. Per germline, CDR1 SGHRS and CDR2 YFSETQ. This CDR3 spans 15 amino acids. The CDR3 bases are TGCGCCAGCAGCTTCAGGACAGGGGGACAAGAGACCCAGTTCTTC. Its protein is CASSFRTGGQETQFF.